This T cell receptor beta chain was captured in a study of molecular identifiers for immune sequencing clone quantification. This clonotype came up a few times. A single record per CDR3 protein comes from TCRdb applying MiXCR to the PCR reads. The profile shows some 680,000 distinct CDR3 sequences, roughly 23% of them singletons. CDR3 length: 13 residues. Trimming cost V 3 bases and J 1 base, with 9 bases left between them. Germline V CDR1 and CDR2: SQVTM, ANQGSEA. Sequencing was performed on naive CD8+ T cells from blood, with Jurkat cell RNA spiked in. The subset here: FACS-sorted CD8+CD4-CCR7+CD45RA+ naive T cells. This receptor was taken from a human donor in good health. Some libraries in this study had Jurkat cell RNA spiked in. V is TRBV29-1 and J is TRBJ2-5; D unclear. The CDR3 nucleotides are TGCAGCGTTGACCCCACAAGCCAAGAGACCCAGTACTTC. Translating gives CSVDPTSQETQYF.